The 18 T cell receptor beta chains given below trace back to one sample, sequenced in a study of T-cell memory formation after mild COVID-19. One entry per CDR3 protein results from TCRdb running MiXCR on the 5' RACE reads. The table shows around 300,000 distinct CDR3 sequences, with about 20% occurring only once. The sequenced material came from PBMCs or a T cell subset sorted from them (not recorded which). The receptors were sampled from a man younger than 35 who had mild COVID-19 (a few samples of this study predate the infection). Cell type and time point are not known.

In its sample, this clonotype was seen many times. The V gene is TRBV27, the J gene TRBJ2-4, with unresolved D. Trimming pared 4 bases from V and 0 bases from J, leaving 13 bases between. CDR1 and CDR2 from the germline V gene are MNHEY and SMNVEV (reference sequence). This CDR3 spans 16 amino acids. The CDR3 DNA reads as TGTGCCAGCAGTTCCCTAATTAAGGTAGCCAAAAACATTCAGTACTTC. This gives the protein CASSSLIKVAKNIQYF.

This clonotype was counted a few times. The genes are TRBV7-2 and TRBJ2-5, with 10 bases identical to TRBD2. CDR3 size: 16 residues. J was trimmed by 4 bases and V by 3 bases; bases with no gene match: 8. CDR1 is SGHTA and CDR2 is FQGNSA in the germline V gene. The CDR3 DNA reads as TGTGCCAGCAGCTTGAGCGGGGGGGCCAGGAGAGAGACCCAGTACTTC. This translates into CASSLSGGARRETQYF.

The table lists this clonotype with a few counts. The chain combines TRBV27 with TRBJ2-2, with 8 nucleotides matching TRBD1. The germline V gene encodes CDR1 MNHEY and CDR2 SMNVEV (reference sequence). With 2 bases clipped from V and 7 bases from J, the junction kept 6 bases outside the gene matches. The CDR3 is 15 residues long. The CDR3 spells CASSLSQGAIGELFF. CDR3 bases: TGTGCCAGCAGTTTAAGCCAGGGGGCGATCGGGGAGCTGTTTTTT.

This clonotype was detected a few times. This chain joins TRBV2 and TRBJ2-7, with D unclear. The CDR3 consists of 15 residues. Germline V lookup: CDR1 SNHLY, CDR2 FYNNEI. The V and J ends lost 3 bases and 4 bases respectively, with 16 bases between them. The CDR3 DNA reads as TGTGCCAGCAGTGAGGATGCAGCTAGTGGGTACGAGCAGTACTTC. Amino acids: CASSEDAASGYEQYF.

This clonotype was seen more than once but under ten times. The CDR3 region is CASSLLAGGTYNEQFF. In DNA form, the CDR3 reads TGCGCCAGCAGCCTTCTAGCGGGGGGTACCTACAATGAGCAGTTCTTC. This rearrangement joins TRBV4-1 to TRBJ2-1, with 11 bases fitting TRBD2. The CDR3 runs 16 residues. Per germline, CDR1 MGHRA and CDR2 YSYEKL. J was trimmed by 2 bases and V by 4 bases; bases with no gene match: 4.

The chain links TRBV6-5 to TRBJ1-1, with D uncertain. CDR1 and CDR2 from the germline V gene are MNHEY and SVGAGI. The CDR3 has 12 amino acids. Between the trimmed V and J ends, which lost 6 bases and 11 bases, there was a span of 16 bases. CDR3 bases: TGTGCCAGCAGCCCCACGGTGGGTTTGGCTTTCTTT. Its translation: CASSPTVGLAFF.

This clonotype was detected a few times. The chain uses TRBV6-1 and TRBJ1-2; TRBD1 matches at 9 bases. CDR1 is MNHNS, CDR2 SASEGT, per germline. The CDR3 has 14 amino acids. The V and J ends lost 2 bases and 3 bases, in that order; junction bases with no gene match: 1. The CDR3 nucleotides are TGTGCCAGCAGTGAACGGACAGGGGACTATGGCTACACCTTC. It translates to CASSERTGDYGYTF.

The chain combines TRBV20-1 with TRBJ2-3; perhaps TRBD1 as D (6 bases). CDR1 DFQATT and CDR2 SNEGSKA come from the germline V gene (reference sequence). CDR3 length equals 14 residues. V was pared by 0 bases and J by 5 bases, with 12 bases between. The CDR3 coding sequence is TGCAGTGCTAGAGAGGCAGGGGTTCTAGATACGCAGTATTTT. Amino acid sequence: CSAREAGVLDTQYF.

This clonotype was seen a few times. The gene calls are TRBV7-2 and TRBJ2-2; unclear D gene. With 8 bases removed from V and 4 bases from J, the gap between germline ends came to 8 bases. Germline V gene data show CDR1 as SGHTA and CDR2 as FQGNSA. The CDR3 totals 12 residues. This chain's CDR3 is CASRRVTGELFF. As DNA, the CDR3 is TGTGCCAGCCGCCGGGTCACCGGGGAGCTGTTTTTT.

This clonotype was detected only a few times. The chain uses TRBV5-1 and TRBJ1-1; D unclear. The V gene's germline CDR1 is SGHRS and CDR2 YFSETQ. The CDR3 totals 15 residues. V lost 0 bases and J lost 1, with 10 bases in between. In DNA, the CDR3 is TGCGCCAGCAGCTTGGTATCGATAACGAACACTGAAGCTTTCTTT. Encoded protein: CASSLVSITNTEAFF. The full variable domain, in which reference TRBV5-1 and TRBJ1-1 provide the parts outside the CDR3, is KAGVTQTPRYLIKTRGQQVTLSCSPISGHRSVSWYQQTPGQGLQFLFEYFSETQRNKGNFPGRFSGRQFSNSRSEMNVSTLELGDSALYLCASSLVSITNTEAFFGQGTRLTVV.

The chain recombines TRBV7-9 with TRBJ1-6; weak D call: TRBD1 (6 bases). Trimming took off 4 bases at V and 8 bases at J, with 12 bases between the two ends. CDR1 is SEHNR and CDR2 is FQNEAQ in the germline V gene (reference sequence). The CDR3 sequence is 14 residues long. The CDR3 DNA follows: TGTGCCAGCAGCTATACAGGGCCTCATTCACCCCTCCACTTT. This sequence encodes CASSYTGPHSPLHF. The complete variable domain, with remaining parts taken from reference TRBV7-9 and TRBJ1-6, reads DTGVSQNPRHKITKRGQNVTFRCDPISEHNRLYWYRQTLGQGPEFLTYFQNEAQLEKSRLLSDRFSAERPKGSFSTLEIQRTEQGDSAMYLCASSYTGPHSPLHFGNGTRLTVT.

The V gene is TRBV28, the J gene TRBJ2-6; D is uncertain. There are 15 residues in the CDR3. The germline CDR1 and CDR2 sequences are MDHEN and SYDVKM. The V and J ends lost 7 bases and 0 bases respectively, with 10 bases between them. The CDR3 sequence is CASKFSYSGANVLTF. The CDR3 DNA is TGTGCCAGCAAATTCAGCTACTCTGGGGCCAACGTCCTGACTTTC. Full variable domain (remainder filled in from reference TRBV28 and TRBJ2-6): DVKVTQSSRYLVKRTGEKVFLECVQDMDHENMFWYRQDPGLGLRLIYFSYDVKMKEKGDIPEGYSVSREKKERFSLILESASTNQTSMYLCASKFSYSGANVLTFGAGSRLTVL.

J is TRBJ1-6 and V is TRBV9, with 8 bases lining up with TRBD1. Germline CDR1 reads SGDLS; CDR2 reads YYNGEE. The junction had 2 bases not matched to a gene; V was cut back by 3 bases and J by 6 bases. This CDR3 is built from 14 residues. CDR3 nucleotide sequence: TGTGCCAGCAGCGCGGGACAGGCTAATTCACCCCTCCACTTT. Translated: CASSAGQANSPLHF.

This clonotype was counted only a few times. The rearrangement links TRBV4-3 to TRBJ1-1; D is uncertain. The CDR3 consists of 16 residues. Trimming removed 0 bases at V and 8 bases at J, with 19 bases between. Germline values: CDR1 LGHNA, CDR2 YSLEER. CDR3 in amino acids: CASSQDSASLFSEAFF. The CDR3 region has the DNA TGCGCCAGCAGCCAAGATAGTGCCAGCTTGTTTTCCGAAGCTTTCTTT.

The chain employs TRBV5-1 and TRBJ1-1; D is ambiguous. Germline CDR1 SGHRS, CDR2 YFSETQ. The CDR3 spans 15 residues. V lost 2 bases to trimming and J lost 4 bases, with 15 bases between them. CDR3 protein: CASSFFGEGGTEAFF. CDR3 nucleotide sequence: TGCGCCAGCAGCTTTTTCGGGGAGGGTGGCACTGAAGCTTTCTTT.

The CDR3 DNA follows: TGCAGTGCTAGAGGGACCTCCAATCAGCCCCAGCATTTT. Encoded protein: CSARGTSNQPQHF. This chain joins TRBV20-1 and TRBJ1-5; D gene unclear. The CDR3 runs 13 residues. Per germline, CDR1 DFQATT and CDR2 SNEGSKA (reference sequence). V was shortened by 1 base and J by 3 bases, with 7 bases between the two germline ends.

This clonotype has just a few counts. This chain uses TRBV5-1 with TRBJ2-5, with D possibly matching TRBD2 (5 bases). Germline CDR1 is SGHRS and CDR2 is YFSETQ. Trimming removed 4 bases at V and 5 bases at J, with 12 bases between. The CDR3 spans 13 residues. CDR3 sequence reads: CASSPIARETQYF. CDR3 nucleotides: TGCGCCAGCAGCCCCATAGCGAGGGAGACCCAGTACTTC.

The chain employs TRBV12-3 or TRBV12-4 and TRBJ1-5; 8 bases fit TRBD1. This CDR3 contains 14 residues. J was trimmed by 7 bases and V by 6 bases; bases with no gene match: 8. CDR3: CASSMTGVGQPQHF. CDR3 coding DNA: TGTGCCAGCAGCATGACAGGGGTTGGGCAGCCCCAGCATTTT.